What follows are 15 T cell receptor beta chains derived from one specimen sequenced in a study of T cells after yellow fever vaccination. TCRdb reprocessed the 5' RACE reads with MiXCR, giving one entry per CDR3 protein. The repertoire includes under 350,000 distinct CDR3 sequences, over 3.5% of them detected once, and around 23% sits in the top ten. This specimen was PBMCs, taken 5 days after the yellow fever booster vaccination. The origin of the receptors is a man between 18 and 35 years old who received the YFV17D yellow fever vaccine.

The rearrangement links TRBV6-6 to TRBJ2-5; 8 bases agree with TRBD1. After removal of 5 bases from V and 6 bases from J, the junction contained 11 bases not matched to a gene. Germline V CDR1 and CDR2: MNHNY, SVGAGI (reference sequence). CDR3 length: 15 amino acids. The DNA of the CDR3 is TGTGCCAGCAGTCCATCCCCCCAGGGGGCGAAGACCCAGTACTTC. It yields the protein CASSPSPQGAKTQYF.

The chain employs TRBV29-1 and TRBJ2-5; TRBD2 is a possible D gene (5 bases). CDR1 and CDR2 (germline): SQVTM, ANQGSEA. V was pared by 8 bases and J by 1 base, with 14 bases between. This CDR3 has 13 amino acids. The CDR3 nucleotides read TGCAGCTCGCGAAACGGGATCCAAGAGACCCAGTACTTC. Protein sequence: CSSRNGIQETQYF. Full variable domain (missing parts from reference TRBV29-1 and TRBJ2-5): SAVISQKPSRDICQRGTSLTIQCQVDSQVTMMFWYRQQPGQSLTLIATANQGSEATYESGFVIDKFPISRPNLTFSTLTVSNMSPEDSSIYLCSSRNGIQETQYFGPGTRLLVL.

The CDR3 here is CASSQDGQGAIQYF. Here the CDR3 DNA reads TGCGCCAGCAGCCAAGATGGGCAGGGCGCCATTCAGTACTTC. The V and J genes are TRBV4-1 and TRBJ2-4; perhaps TRBD1 as D (5 bases). Germline CDR1 MGHRA, CDR2 YSYEKL. The length of the CDR3 is 14 residues. V was trimmed by 0 bases and J by 9 bases, leaving 12 bases between them.

This clonotype was observed at least ten times. The rearrangement uses TRBV5-1 and TRBJ1-5; 8 bases agree with TRBD1. J gave up 2 bases and V 4 bases, and 5 bases lay outside the gene matches. This CDR3 is 15 amino acids long. Germline assignment: CDR1 SGHRS and CDR2 YFSETQ. The CDR3 DNA reads as TGCGCCAGCAGCCCGCAGGGGGCCGGCAATCAGCCCCAGCATTTT. It translates to CASSPQGAGNQPQHF.

Only a few counts were recorded for this clonotype. The chain uses TRBV6-2 or TRBV6-3 and TRBJ1-1, with D unresolved. Germline CDR1 MNHEY, CDR2 SVGEGT. This CDR3 comprises 13 residues. V lost 5 bases, J lost 2 bases, and 9 bases lay in between. CDR3 DNA sequence: TGTGCCAGCAGTCCCCGATTAAACACTGAAGCTTTCTTT. Its protein product is CASSPRLNTEAFF.

This clonotype was found many times. The chain employs TRBV5-5 and TRBJ2-3; possibly TRBD1 for D (6 bases). Germline-derived CDR1 and CDR2 are SGHKS and YYEKEE (reference sequence). The CDR3 has 15 residues. Trimming cost V 4 bases and J 4 bases, with 16 bases left between them. The CDR3 loop is CASSKPTGRADTQYF. CDR3 nucleotide sequence: TGTGCCAGCAGCAAGCCGACAGGTAGAGCAGATACGCAGTATTTT.

This clonotype occurred a few times. The chain combines TRBV2 with TRBJ2-7; D unresolved. The V end lost 6 bases, the J end lost 4 bases, and 7 bases lay between the germline ends. Germline loops: CDR1 SNHLY, CDR2 FYNNEI. This CDR3 has 11 residues. The chain's CDR3 is CASRVKYEQYF. The CDR3 DNA is TGTGCCAGCAGAGTTAAGTACGAGCAGTACTTC.

This clonotype was seen a few times. The rearrangement joins TRBV7-2 to TRBJ2-3, with D unclear. From germline, CDR1 is SGHTA and CDR2 FQGNSA. The V gene lost 5 bases and the J gene lost 0 bases, with 12 bases spanning the gap. There are 15 residues in the CDR3. The CDR3 DNA follows: TGTGCCAGCAGCCAGACTGCTACTAGCACAGATACGCAGTATTTT. Its translation is CASSQTATSTDTQYF. The full variable domain, in which reference TRBV7-2 and TRBJ2-3 provide the parts outside the CDR3, is GAGVSQSPSNKVTEKGKDVELRCDPISGHTALYWYRQSLGQGLEFLIYFQGNSAPDKSGLPSDRFSAERTGGSVSTLTIQRTQQEDSAVYLCASSQTATSTDTQYFGPGTRLTVL.

CDR3 bases: TGTGCCAGCAGATACGAGGTCGTGACAGGGCCTCTTACTGAAGCTTTCTTT. It yields the protein CASRYEVVTGPLTEAFF. This rearrangement joins TRBV11-2 to TRBJ1-1; TRBD1 agrees at 7 bases. The V gene's germline CDR1 is SGHAT and CDR2 FQNNGV. Losses at the gene ends were 6 bases for V and 5 bases for J; bases not matched to a gene: 18. CDR3 size: 17 residues.

This clonotype was observed a handful of times. The gene calls are TRBV12-3 or TRBV12-4 and TRBJ1-2; D not resolved. The CDR3 extends over 14 amino acids. The V gene lost 8 bases and the J gene lost 4 bases, with 17 bases spanning the gap. The CDR3 reads CASQQTPEGYGYTF. The CDR3 DNA reads as TGTGCCAGCCAACAAACACCGGAGGGCTATGGCTACACCTTC.

The genes are TRBV6-1 and TRBJ1-2; TRBD1 is a possible D gene (5 bases). CDR3 length: 15 residues. V dropped 0 bases and J dropped 8 bases, with 16 bases sitting between them. The germline V gene has CDR1 MNHNS and CDR2 SASEGT. The CDR3, as DNA: TGTGCCAGCAGTGAAGCCCCCAGGGAAGAGAAGGGCTACACCTTC. Translated: CASSEAPREEKGYTF.

This clonotype has ten or more counts. The chain couples TRBV6-2 or TRBV6-3 to TRBJ2-7, with D perhaps matching TRBD2 (5 bases). This CDR3 region has 13 residues. CDR1 and CDR2 (germline): MNHEY, SVGEGT. With 0 bases removed from V and 3 bases from J, the gap between germline ends came to 6 bases. The CDR3 loop is CASSYSRGYEQYF. The CDR3 nucleotides are TGTGCCAGCAGTTACTCTCGGGGCTACGAGCAGTACTTC.

This clonotype was recorded at least ten times. The rearrangement links TRBV28 to TRBJ1-3; the D is unclear. The CDR3 loop spans 15 amino acids. Germline-derived CDR1 and CDR2 are MDHEN and SYDVKM. Trimming left V 3 bases short and J 0 bases short, with 9 bases between. CDR3 region: CASSLAVRSGNTIYF. In DNA, the CDR3 is TGTGCCAGCAGTTTGGCGGTCCGCTCTGGAAACACCATATATTTT.

The chain joins TRBV7-9 to TRBJ2-7; TRBD1 might be the D (5 bases). Germline V lookup: CDR1 SEHNR, CDR2 FQNEAQ (reference sequence). The CDR3 has 13 amino acids. Trimming removed 4 bases at V and 2 bases at J, with 9 bases between. The CDR3 coding sequence is TGTGCCAGCAGCTCGACAGTCACCTACGAGCAGTACTTC. Its protein is CASSSTVTYEQYF.

This clonotype showed up many times. The chain is built from TRBV15 and TRBJ2-5; TRBD2 agrees at 9 bases. From germline, CDR1 is LNHNV and CDR2 YYDKDF (reference sequence). After removal of 0 bases from V and 2 bases from J, the junction contained 4 bases not matched to a gene. The CDR3 is 16 residues long. The CDR3 sequence is CATSRDASGEQETQYF. As DNA, the CDR3 is TGTGCCACCAGCAGAGACGCTAGCGGGGAGCAAGAGACCCAGTACTTC.